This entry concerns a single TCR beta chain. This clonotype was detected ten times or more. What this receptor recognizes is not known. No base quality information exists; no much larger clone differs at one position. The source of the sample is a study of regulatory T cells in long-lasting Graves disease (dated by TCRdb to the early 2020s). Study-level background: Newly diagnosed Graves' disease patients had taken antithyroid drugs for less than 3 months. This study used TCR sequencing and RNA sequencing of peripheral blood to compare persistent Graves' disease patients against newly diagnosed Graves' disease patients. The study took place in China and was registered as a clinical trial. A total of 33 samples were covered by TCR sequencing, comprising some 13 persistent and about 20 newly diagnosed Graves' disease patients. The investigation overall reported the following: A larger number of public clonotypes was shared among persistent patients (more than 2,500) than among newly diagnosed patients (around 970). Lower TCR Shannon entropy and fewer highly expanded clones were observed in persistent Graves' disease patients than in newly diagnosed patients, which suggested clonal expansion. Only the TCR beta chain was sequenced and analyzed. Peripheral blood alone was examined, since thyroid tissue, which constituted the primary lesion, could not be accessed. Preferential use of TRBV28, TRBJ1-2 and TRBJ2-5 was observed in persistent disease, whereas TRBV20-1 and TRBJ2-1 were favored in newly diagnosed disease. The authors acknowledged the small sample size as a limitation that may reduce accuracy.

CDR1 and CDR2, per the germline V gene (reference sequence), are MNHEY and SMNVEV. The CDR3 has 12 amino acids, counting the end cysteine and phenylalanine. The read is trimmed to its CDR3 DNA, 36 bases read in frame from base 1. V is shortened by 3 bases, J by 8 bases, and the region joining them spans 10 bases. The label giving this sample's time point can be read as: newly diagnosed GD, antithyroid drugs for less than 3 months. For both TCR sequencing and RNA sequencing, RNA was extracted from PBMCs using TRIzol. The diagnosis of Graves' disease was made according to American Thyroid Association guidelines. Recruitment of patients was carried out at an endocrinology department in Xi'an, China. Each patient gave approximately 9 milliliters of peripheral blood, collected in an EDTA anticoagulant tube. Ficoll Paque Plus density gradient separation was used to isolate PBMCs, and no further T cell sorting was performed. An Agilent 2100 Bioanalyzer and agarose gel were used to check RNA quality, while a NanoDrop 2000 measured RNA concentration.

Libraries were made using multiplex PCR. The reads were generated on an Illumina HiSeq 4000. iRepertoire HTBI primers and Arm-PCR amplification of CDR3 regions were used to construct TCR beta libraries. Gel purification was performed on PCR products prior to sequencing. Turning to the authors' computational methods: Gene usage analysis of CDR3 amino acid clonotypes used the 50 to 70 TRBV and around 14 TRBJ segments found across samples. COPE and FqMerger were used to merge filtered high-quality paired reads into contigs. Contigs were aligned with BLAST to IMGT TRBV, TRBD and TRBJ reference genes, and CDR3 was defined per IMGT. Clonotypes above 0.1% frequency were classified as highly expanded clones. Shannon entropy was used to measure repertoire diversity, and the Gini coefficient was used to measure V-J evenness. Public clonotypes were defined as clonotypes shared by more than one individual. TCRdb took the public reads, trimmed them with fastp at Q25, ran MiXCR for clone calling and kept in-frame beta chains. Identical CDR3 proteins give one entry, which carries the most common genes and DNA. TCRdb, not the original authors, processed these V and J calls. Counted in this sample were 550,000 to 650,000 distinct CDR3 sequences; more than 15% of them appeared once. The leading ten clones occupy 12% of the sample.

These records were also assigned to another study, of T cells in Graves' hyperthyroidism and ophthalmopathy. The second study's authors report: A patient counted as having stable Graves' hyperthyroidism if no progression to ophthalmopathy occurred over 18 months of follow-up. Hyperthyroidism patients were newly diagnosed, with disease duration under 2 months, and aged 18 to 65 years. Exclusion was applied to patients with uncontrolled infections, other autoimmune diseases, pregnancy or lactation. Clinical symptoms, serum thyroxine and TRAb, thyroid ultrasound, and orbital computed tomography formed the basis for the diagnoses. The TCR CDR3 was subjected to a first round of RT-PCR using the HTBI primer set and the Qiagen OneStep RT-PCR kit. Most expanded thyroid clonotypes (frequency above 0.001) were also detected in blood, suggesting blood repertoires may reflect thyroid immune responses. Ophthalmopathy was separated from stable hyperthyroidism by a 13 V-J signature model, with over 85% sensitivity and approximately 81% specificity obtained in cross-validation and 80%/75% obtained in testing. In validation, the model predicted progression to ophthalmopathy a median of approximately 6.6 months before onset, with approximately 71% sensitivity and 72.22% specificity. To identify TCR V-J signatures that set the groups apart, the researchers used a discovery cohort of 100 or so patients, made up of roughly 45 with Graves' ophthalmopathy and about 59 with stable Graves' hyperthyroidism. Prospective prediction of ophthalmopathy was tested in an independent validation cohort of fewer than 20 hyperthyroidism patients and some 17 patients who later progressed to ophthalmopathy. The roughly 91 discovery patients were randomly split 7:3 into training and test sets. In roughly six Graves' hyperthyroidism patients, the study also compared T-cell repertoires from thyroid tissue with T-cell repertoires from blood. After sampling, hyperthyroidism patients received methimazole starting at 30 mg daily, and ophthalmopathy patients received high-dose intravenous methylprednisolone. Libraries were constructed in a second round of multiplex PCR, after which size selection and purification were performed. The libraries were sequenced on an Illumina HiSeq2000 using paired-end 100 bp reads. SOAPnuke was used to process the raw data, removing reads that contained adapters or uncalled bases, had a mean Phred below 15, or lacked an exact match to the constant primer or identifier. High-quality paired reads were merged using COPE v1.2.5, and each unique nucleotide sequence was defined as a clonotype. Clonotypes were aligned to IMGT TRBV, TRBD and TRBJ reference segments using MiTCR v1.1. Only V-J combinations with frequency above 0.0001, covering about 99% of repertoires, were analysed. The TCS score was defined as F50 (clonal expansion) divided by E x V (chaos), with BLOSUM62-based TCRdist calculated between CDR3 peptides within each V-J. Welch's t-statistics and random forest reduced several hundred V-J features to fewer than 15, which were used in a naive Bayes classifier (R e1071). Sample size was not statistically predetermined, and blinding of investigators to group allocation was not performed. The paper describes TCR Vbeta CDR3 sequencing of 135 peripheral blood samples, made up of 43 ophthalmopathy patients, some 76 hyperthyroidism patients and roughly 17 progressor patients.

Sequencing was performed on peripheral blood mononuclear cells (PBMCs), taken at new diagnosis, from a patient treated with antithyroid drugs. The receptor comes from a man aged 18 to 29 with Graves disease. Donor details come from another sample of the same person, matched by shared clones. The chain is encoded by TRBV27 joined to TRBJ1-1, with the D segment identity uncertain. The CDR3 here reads CASSFDRVEAFF. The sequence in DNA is TGTGCCAGCAGTTTTGATCGGGTCGAAGCTTTCTTT.